This T cell receptor (beta chain) was retrieved from a study of response to subunit inactivated influenza vaccine. Whole-study results and caveats: It was suggested by the authors that few new T cells are recruited by each seasonal influenza vaccination.

Germline lookup yields CDR1 SEHNR and CDR2 FQNEAQ (reference sequence). The CDR3 has 13 amino acids. V was clipped by 4 bases and J by 0 bases, with 6 bases between them. This clonotype was picked up a small number of times. The antigen is not known. A single record per CDR3 protein comes from TCRdb applying MiXCR to the RT-PCR reads. The top ten clones hold roughly a tenth of a sample with 700,000 to 800,000 distinct CDR3 sequences, around 20% of them seen once. This clonotype was sampled from a man in his fifties who received an inactivated influenza vaccine. Specimen: PBMCs from blood, collected roughly 5 days after vaccination. This chain uses TRBV7-9 with TRBJ1-1, with D unclear. CDR3 sequence: CASSSEMNTEAFF. In DNA form, the CDR3 reads TGTGCCAGCAGCTCTGAGATGAACACTGAAGCTTTCTTT.